The present T cell receptor (beta chain) was sequenced within a study of blood T cells in healthy people across ages. Next came a second PCR, run for 7 to 11 cycles, which used a sample-barcoded 5' primer along with a J-beta primer mix. TCRdb independently ran MiXCR on the 5' RACE reads; one entry per CDR3 protein. The table includes about 1.6 million distinct CDR3 sequences, about 35% detected once. Trimming stripped 2 bases from V and 4 bases from J, with 12 bases between. This CDR3 comprises 13 residues. Germline V gene lookup returns CDR1 GTSNPN and CDR2 SVGIG (reference sequence). The sequencing sample was made of blood. This sequence was found in a woman aged 25 to 39 in good health. This chain joins TRBV30 and TRBJ2-7; D is undetermined. The CDR3 is CAWSRGIMYEQYF. The DNA for the CDR3 is TGTGCCTGGAGTAGAGGAATTATGTACGAGCAGTACTTC.